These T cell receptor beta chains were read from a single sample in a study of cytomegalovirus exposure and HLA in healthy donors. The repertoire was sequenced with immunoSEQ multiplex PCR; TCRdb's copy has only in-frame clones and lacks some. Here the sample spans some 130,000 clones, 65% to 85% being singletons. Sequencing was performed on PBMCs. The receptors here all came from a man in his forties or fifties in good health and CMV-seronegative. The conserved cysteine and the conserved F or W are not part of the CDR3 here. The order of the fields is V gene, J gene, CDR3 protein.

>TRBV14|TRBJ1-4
ASSLWTGPNEKLF
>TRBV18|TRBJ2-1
ASSATSDNEQF
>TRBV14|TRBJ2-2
ASSHAGTGTGELF
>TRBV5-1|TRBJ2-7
ASALRGGTYEQY
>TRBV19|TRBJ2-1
ASSIATSGRPYNEQF
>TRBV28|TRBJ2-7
ASSSLGGEGQY
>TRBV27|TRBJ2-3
ASSSYSTDTQY
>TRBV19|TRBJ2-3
ASSTTLGGRPSGDTQY
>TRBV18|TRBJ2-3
ASSRRAGGRQDTQY
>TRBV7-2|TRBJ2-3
ASSLGGQGTDTQY
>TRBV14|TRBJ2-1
ASSHHSNRDNEQF
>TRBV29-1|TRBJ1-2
SVEEGRDGYT
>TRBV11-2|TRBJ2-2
ASSLDPLGRELF